This passage covers 11 T cell receptor beta chains from one sample sequenced in a study of early T cells in non-severe SARS-CoV-2 infection. TCRdb reprocessed the 5' RACE reads with MiXCR, giving one entry per CDR3 protein. The table includes more than 90,000 distinct CDR3 sequences, about 11% detected once. The sample taken for sequencing was whole blood. These receptors all stem from an adult who was a healthcare worker with PCR-confirmed SARS-CoV-2 infection or an uninfected control (not recorded which).

V usage is TRBV20-1 and J usage is TRBJ2-1; D unresolved. CDR3 length equals 11 residues. Looked up from germline, CDR1 is DFQATT and CDR2 is SNEGSKA (reference sequence). The germline V and J ends were trimmed by 6 bases and 5 bases, with 8 bases remaining between them. For the CDR3, the DNA is TGCAGTGCCCCCCGGAACAATGAGCAGTTCTTC. Translated, it gives CSAPRNNEQFF.

This clonotype appeared a few times. The V call is TRBV6-6, the J call TRBJ1-2; D unresolved. The CDR3 is 12 residues long. Germline V lookup: CDR1 MNHNY, CDR2 SVGAGI (reference sequence). Trimming removed 4 bases at V and 4 bases at J, with 7 bases between. The CDR3 coding sequence is TGTGCCAGCAGTTTGACTATCTATGGCTACACCTTC. Amino acids: CASSLTIYGYTF.

The V call is TRBV19, the J call TRBJ2-3; the D gene is possibly TRBD1 (6 bases). V was clipped by 1 base and J by 3 bases, with 14 bases between them. The CDR3 totals 16 residues. Germline values: CDR1 LNHDA, CDR2 SQIVND (reference sequence). This chain's CDR3 is CASSIAGATLTDTQYF. The CDR3 nucleotides read TGTGCCAGTAGTATAGCAGGGGCGACTCTTACAGATACGCAGTATTTT.

The chain employs TRBV7-9 and TRBJ2-3, with TRBD2 matching over 12 bases. J lost 7 bases, V lost 4 bases, and 9 bases had no gene match. This CDR3 is built from 16 residues. From germline, CDR1 is SEHNR and CDR2 FQNEAQ (reference sequence). The CDR3 coding sequence is TGTGCCAGCAGCTGGAGGACTAGCGGGGAGGAATATACGCAGTATTTT. Translated: CASSWRTSGEEYTQYF.

V usage is TRBV20-1 and J usage is TRBJ2-2; the D is unclear. V was clipped by 0 bases and J by 1 base, with 6 bases between them. The length of the CDR3 is 14 residues. Germline CDR1 DFQATT, CDR2 SNEGSKA (reference sequence). CDR3: CSARDTENTGELFF. The CDR3 nucleotides are TGCAGTGCTAGAGATACCGAGAACACCGGGGAGCTGTTTTTT.

This clonotype was detected once. The gene calls are TRBV7-2 and TRBJ1-2; TRBD1 might be the D (5 bases). CDR1 and CDR2 (germline): SGHTA, FQGNSA. The CDR3 is 14 amino acids. V dropped 7 bases and J dropped 4 bases, with 16 bases sitting between them. Written as DNA, the CDR3 is TGTGCCAGCACCCTCCGGGGGGTTGGCTATGGCTACACCTTC. Its translation is CASTLRGVGYGYTF.

The rearrangement uses TRBV29-1 and TRBJ1-2; D is unresolved. The CDR3 has 13 amino acids. Germline values: CDR1 SQVTM, CDR2 ANQGSEA. V gave up 1 base and J gave up 4 bases, with 10 bases separating them. The CDR3 DNA sequence: TGCAGCGTTGAAGCGGGAACTACCTATGGCTACACCTTC. Its protein is CSVEAGTTYGYTF.

This chain links TRBV19 with TRBJ2-7; D is unclear. Looked up from germline, CDR1 is LNHDA and CDR2 is SQIVND (reference sequence). The CDR3 contains 13 residues. V lost 4 bases and J 2 bases, leaving 9 bases between the germline ends. Written as DNA, the CDR3 is TGTGCCAGTAGTAGAACGGTAACCTACGAGCAGTACTTC. It codes for CASSRTVTYEQYF.

The gene calls are TRBV2 and TRBJ2-3; 12 nucleotides line up with TRBD2. Germline V gene sequence: CDR1 SNHLY, CDR2 FYNNEI. The ends lost 4 bases at V and 6 bases at J; junction bases unmatched: 5. The CDR3 length is 15 residues. In DNA form, the CDR3 reads TGTGCCAGCAGTGTTAGACTAGCGGGAGTCGATACGCAGTATTTT. This gives the protein CASSVRLAGVDTQYF. The complete variable domain, with remaining parts taken from reference TRBV2 and TRBJ2-3, reads EPEVTQTPSHQVTQMGQEVILRCVPISNHLYFYWYRQILGQKVEFLVSFYNNEISEKSEIFDDQFSVERPDGSNFTLKIRSTKLEDSAMYFCASSVRLAGVDTQYFGPGTRLTVL.

The J gene is TRBJ1-3, the V gene TRBV5-4, with a possible D match to TRBD1 (5 bases). V lost 3 bases, J lost 0 bases, and 7 bases lay in between. This CDR3 spans 14 amino acids. In germline, CDR1 is SGHNT, CDR2 YYREEE (reference sequence). CDR3 DNA: TGTGCCAGCAGCTCGGGGGGCTCTGGAAACACCATATATTTT. Its translation: CASSSGGSGNTIYF.

The J gene is TRBJ1-1, the V gene TRBV6-1, with D maybe TRBD1 (5 bases). Germline V gene data show CDR1 as MNHNS and CDR2 as SASEGT. V dropped 3 bases and J dropped 5 bases, with 10 bases sitting between them. This CDR3 spans 13 amino acids. The CDR3 reads CASSDTGWTEAFF. The DNA of the CDR3 is TGTGCCAGCAGTGATACAGGCTGGACTGAAGCTTTCTTT.